The rows below give T cell receptor beta chains drawn from one sample of a study of blood T cell repertoires in COVID-19. Some clones are missing from TCRdb's copy, which holds only in-frame ones; the method was immunoSEQ multiplex PCR. The sample includes roughly 180,000 clones, 90% to 95% of them seen just once. Specimen: peripheral blood. Receptors were obtained from a man younger than 45 with COVID-19, enrolled during active disease. Each CDR3 is given with its conserved first and last residue. The D gene is left open where the match is weak. Rows give clone size only sometimes, using once, few, many, or a class for an expanded clone.

V gene	clone size	D gene	J gene	CDR3 protein	CDR3 DNA
TRBV2	-	-	TRBJ2-2	CASSEGLYTGELFF	TGTGCCAGCAGTGAGGGGCTTTACACCGGGGAGCTGTTTTTT
TRBV20-1	few	-	TRBJ1-2	CSARQDYGYTF	TGCAGTGCTAGACAGGACTATGGCTACACCTTC
TRBV11-2	-	TRBD1	TRBJ2-4	CASSLEGTGNGKNIQYF	TGTGCCAGCAGCTTAGAAGGGACAGGGAACGGCAAAAACATTCAGTACTTC
TRBV19	-	-	TRBJ1-2	CASSIQGGLNGYTF	TGTGCCAGTAGTATACAGGGAGGGTTAAATGGCTACACCTTC
TRBV28	-	TRBD2	TRBJ2-7	CASSRATGRAITYEQYF	TGTGCCAGCAGTAGAGCCACTGGGAGGGCCATCACCTACGAGCAGTACTTC
TRBV18	-	-	TRBJ2-7	CASSPEEDHEQYF	TGTGCCAGCTCACCGGAGGAGGACCACGAGCAGTACTTC
TRBV9	once	-	TRBJ2-3	CASSVEWGVDTQYF	TGTGCCAGCAGCGTAGAATGGGGAGTAGATACGCAGTATTTT
TRBV6-5	-	-	TRBJ1-5	CASRGGSNQPQHF	TGTGCCAGCAGGGGGGGGAGCAATCAGCCCCAGCATTTT
TRBV9	-	-	TRBJ1-2	CASSLTKLHDYGYTF	TGTGCCAGCAGCCTTACCAAACTCCACGACTATGGCTACACCTTC
TRBV12-5	-	TRBD1	TRBJ2-1	CASGSGQGAYNEQFF	TGTGCTAGTGGTTCCGGACAGGGGGCCTACAATGAGCAGTTCTTC
TRBV7-9	-	-	TRBJ2-7	CASSLTQGGEQYF	TGTGCCAGCAGTTTAACTCAGGGCGGCGAGCAGTACTTC
TRBV7-2	-	-	TRBJ2-7	CASSLAYTYEQYF	TGTGCCAGCAGCTTAGCTTACACCTACGAGCAGTACTTC
TRBV6-2/TRBV6-3	-	TRBD1	TRBJ1-2	CASSQQGSGYTF	TGTGCCAGCAGCCAACAGGGGTCTGGCTACACCTTC
TRBV25-1	-	-	TRBJ2-5	CASSEKQTKETQYF	TGTGCCAGCAGTGAAAAACAGACTAAAGAGACCCAGTACTTC
TRBV7-9	few	-	TRBJ2-2	CASSSRTVVVTGELFF	TGTGCCAGCAGCTCTCGGACAGTCGTGGTGACCGGGGAGCTGTTTTTT
TRBV10-1	once	TRBD2	TRBJ2-1	CASPGRLADNNEQFF	TGCGCCAGCCCGGGAAGGCTAGCGGACAACAATGAGCAGTTCTTC
TRBV4-1	-	-	TRBJ1-2	CASSQAVDRIYGYTF	TGCGCCAGCAGCCAAGCGGTGGACAGAATCTATGGCTACACCTTC
TRBV5-4	-	TRBD2	TRBJ2-7	CASSPGTSGGVGEQYF	TGTGCCAGCAGCCCCGGGACTAGCGGGGGGGTGGGCGAGCAGTACTTC
TRBV6-5	once	TRBD1	TRBJ2-7	CASRPDRGIHEQYF	TGTGCCAGCAGACCCGACAGGGGCATCCACGAGCAGTACTTC
TRBV11-2	once	-	TRBJ1-6	CASSPGYSYNSPLHF	TGTGCCAGCAGCCCCGGTTACTCCTATAATTCACCCCTCCACTTT
TRBV2	-	-	TRBJ1-1	CASSVSTLGAFF	TGTGCCAGCAGTGTTTCCACACTAGGAGCTTTCTTT
TRBV9	-	TRBD1	TRBJ2-3	CASSARDSNTDTQYF	TGTGCCAGCAGCGCTAGGGACAGCAACACAGATACGCAGTATTTT
TRBV6-6	-	TRBD2	TRBJ2-5	CASSFASGGPQETQYF	TGTGCCAGCAGTTTCGCTAGCGGGGGGCCACAAGAGACCCAGTACTTC
TRBV10-1	-	-	TRBJ1-2	CASSDRTDYGYTF	TGCGCCAGCAGTGATAGGACAGATTATGGCTACACCTTC
TRBV12-3/TRBV12-4	-	-	TRBJ1-2	CASGGGGERTF	TGTGCCAGCGGGGGAGGTGGCGAGCGCACCTTC
TRBV30	-	-	TRBJ1-1	CAWSKGSEAFF	TGTGCCTGGAGTAAGGGGTCTGAAGCTTTCTTT
TRBV2	-	-	TRBJ2-3	CASSTQAHETDTQYF	TGTGCCAGCAGCACTCAGGCCCACGAGACAGATACGCAGTATTTT
TRBV28	-	TRBD1	TRBJ2-1	CASNPGQGRFNEQFF	TGTGCCAGCAATCCGGGACAGGGTCGATTCAATGAGCAGTTCTTC
TRBV9	once	TRBD2	TRBJ2-3	CASSAGGGAGTDTQYF	TGTGCCAGCAGCGCCGGGGGGGGAGCAGGAACAGATACGCAGTATTTT
TRBV9	-	TRBD1	TRBJ2-1	CASSAGTVYYNEQFF	TGTGCCAGCAGCGCCGGGACAGTTTACTACAATGAGCAGTTCTTC
TRBV4-1	-	TRBD1	TRBJ1-1	CASSHRPTGGNTEAFF	TGCGCCAGCAGCCACCGCCCCACAGGGGGCAACACTGAAGCTTTCTTT
TRBV3-1/TRBV3-2	-	TRBD1	TRBJ1-2	CASSRQGAEGYTF	TGTGCCAGCAGCCGCCAGGGGGCGGAAGGCTACACCTTC
TRBV4-2	-	-	TRBJ2-5	CASSSRGQETQYF	TGTGCCAGCAGCTCTCGGGGTCAAGAGACCCAGTACTTC
TRBV6-5	-	-	TRBJ1-2	CASSTHRAGGYTF	TGTGCCAGCAGTACCCACAGGGCTGGTGGCTACACCTTC
TRBV6-2/TRBV6-3	-	-	TRBJ1-1	CASSFSTVPSLSNTEAFF	TGTGCCAGCAGTTTTTCGACAGTCCCCTCACTTTCTAACACTGAAGCTTTCTTT
TRBV6-1	-	TRBD1	TRBJ1-4	CASSEGQGMTNEKLFF	TGTGCCAGCAGCGAAGGACAGGGGATGACTAATGAAAAACTGTTTTTT
TRBV4-2	few	TRBD1	TRBJ2-7	CASRGDSESYEQYF	TGTGCCAGCAGAGGGGACAGCGAGTCCTACGAGCAGTACTTC
TRBV9	-	TRBD1	TRBJ1-2	CASSVAPGGTYGYTF	TGTGCCAGCAGCGTAGCTCCAGGGGGCACCTATGGCTACACCTTC